Presented here are 10 T cell receptor beta chains from one specimen sequenced in a study of Graves' ophthalmopathy and Graves' hyperthyroidism. The sequenced template was RNA, covering the TCR beta CDR3 region. A first-round RT-PCR used HTBI primers, followed by a second-round multiplex PCR. Each CDR3 protein is one row after TCRdb ran MiXCR on the multiplex PCR reads. The table lists about 740,000 distinct CDR3 sequences, around 40% of them singletons. Material for sequencing was peripheral blood. These receptor sequences come from an adult man with Graves' ophthalmopathy.

This clonotype was seen only once. The chain joins TRBV25-1 to TRBJ1-2, with 7 bases matching TRBD1. This CDR3 has 14 amino acids. The J segment lost 8 bases and the V segment lost 4 bases, leaving 10 bases of the junction unmatched. CDR1 is MGHDK and CDR2 is SYGVNS in the germline V gene. CDR3 sequence: CASSGYTQGRGYTF. In DNA form, the CDR3 reads TGTGCCAGCAGTGGTTACACACAGGGGAGGGGCTACACCTTC.

This clonotype has a handful of counts. At one of its ends the junction is not consistent with the germline gene, which may arise from a read error. J is TRBJ2-6 and V is TRBV7-9; D is possibly TRBD1 (5 bases). Germline V CDR1 and CDR2: SEHNR, FQNEAQ (reference sequence). The CDR3 extends over 15 amino acids. CDR3 residues: CASSYQGSGANVLTF. CDR3 nucleotide sequence: TGCGCCAGCAGCTATCAGGGTTCTGGGGCCAACGTCCTGACTTTC.

Points on this clonotype: This sequence may be a read error, since a much larger clone differs from it by one base. This rearrangement joins TRBV20-1 to TRBJ1-1; the D is unclear. From germline, CDR1 is DFQATT and CDR2 SNEGSKA (reference sequence). The CDR3 consists of 12 residues. The DNA for the CDR3 is TGCAGTGCTAACCAGAGGAACACTGAAGCTTCCTTT. Protein: CSANQRNTEASF.

In the case of this clonotype: This may be a read error: a much more frequent sequence differs by one nucleotide. The gene calls are TRBV7-9 and TRBJ1-2, with a weak D call TRBD1 (5 bases). The CDR3 covers 14 residues. Trimming cost V 1 base and J 2 bases, with 8 bases left between them. The germline CDR1 and CDR2 sequences are SEHNR and FQNEAQ (reference sequence). The CDR3 region is CASSLVGVNYGYTF. The CDR3 coding sequence is TGTGCCAGCAGCTTAGTAGGGGTGAACTATGGCTACACCTTC.

The chain combines TRBV10-3 with TRBJ2-7, with a possible D match to TRBD2 (5 bases). The CDR3 is 12 residues long. CDR1 and CDR2 (germline): ENHRY, SYGVKD. Trimming took 2 bases from V and 9 from J, leaving 11 bases between them. This CDR3 is CAISEEGYGQYF. The CDR3 DNA follows: TGTGCCATCAGTGAGGAGGGCTATGGGCAGTACTTC.

This clonotype was seen at least ten times. One end of the junction does not line up with germline, which may come from a read error. The V gene is TRBV24-1, the J gene TRBJ1-5; D unclear. The germline CDR1 and CDR2 sequences are KGHDR and SFDVKD. This CDR3 contains 15 residues. The CDR3 coding sequence is TGTGCCAGCAGTGAAGTCAAGGGAGGCAATCAGCCCCAGCATTTT. Translated: CASSEVKGGNQPQHF.

This clonotype came up many times. The chain recombines TRBV7-9 with TRBJ2-7, with D maybe TRBD1 (8 bases). The V gene lost 5 bases and the J gene lost 2 bases, with 16 bases spanning the gap. The CDR3 runs to 15 residues. Per the germline V gene, CDR1 is SEHNR and CDR2 is FQNEAQ (reference sequence). The CDR3 loop is CASSPYTGGAYEQYF. CDR3 DNA: TGTGCCAGCAGCCCATATACAGGGGGGGCCTACGAGCAGTACTTC.

This clonotype was observed a few times. The chain uses TRBV7-2 and TRBJ1-4; 9 bases are a match to TRBD1. The junction had 7 bases not matched to a gene; V was cut back by 5 bases and J by 3 bases. The CDR3 consists of 16 residues. Germline CDR1 is SGHTA and CDR2 is FQGNSA. CDR3 coding DNA: TGTGCCAGCAGCCCCGGGACAGGGAAGGCTAATGAAAAACTGTTTTTT. Amino acid sequence: CASSPGTGKANEKLFF.

Written as DNA, the CDR3 is TGTGCCAGCAGTGAATATGCCCCCATCGCCCAGTACTTC. This sequence encodes CASSEYAPIAQYF. This chain joins TRBV2 and TRBJ2-5; D unresolved. This CDR3 has 13 amino acids. Germline loops: CDR1 SNHLY, CDR2 FYNNEI. V was clipped by 2 bases and J by 9 bases, with 13 bases between them.

In regard to this clonotype: With a much larger clone just one base away, this may be a read error. The CDR3 here is CASSLSAGGTGNTTYF. CDR3 sequence (DNA): TGTGCCAGCAGCTTATCGGCAGGGGGGACTGGAAACACCACATATTTT. The chain couples TRBV7-9 to TRBJ1-3; TRBD1 agrees at 7 bases. CDR1 is SEHNR, CDR2 FQNEAQ, per germline (reference sequence). CDR3 length: 16 residues.